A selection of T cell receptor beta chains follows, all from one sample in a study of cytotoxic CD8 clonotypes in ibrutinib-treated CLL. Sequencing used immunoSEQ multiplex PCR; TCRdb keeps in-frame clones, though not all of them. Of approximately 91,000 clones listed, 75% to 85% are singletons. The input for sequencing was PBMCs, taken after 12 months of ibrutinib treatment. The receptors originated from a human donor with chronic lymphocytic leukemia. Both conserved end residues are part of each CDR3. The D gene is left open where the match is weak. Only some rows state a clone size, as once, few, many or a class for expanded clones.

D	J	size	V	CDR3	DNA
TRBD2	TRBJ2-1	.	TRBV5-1	CASSFGTGGGVNEQFF	TGCGCCAGCAGCTTCGGGACGGGAGGAGGAGTGAATGAGCAGTTCTTC
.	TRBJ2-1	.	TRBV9	CASSPRQSSYNEQFF	TGTGCCAGCAGCCCCCGACAGAGCTCCTACAATGAGCAGTTCTTC
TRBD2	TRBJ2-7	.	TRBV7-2	CASSLAPTSGIYEQYF	TGTGCCAGCAGCTTAGCCCCGACTAGCGGGATCTACGAGCAGTACTTC
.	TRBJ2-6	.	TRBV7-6	CASSLFGSEGSGANVLTF	TGTGCCAGCAGCTTATTCGGTTCGGAGGGCTCTGGGGCCAACGTCCTGACTTTC
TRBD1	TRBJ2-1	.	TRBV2	CASTEGAGVEQFF	TGTGCCAGCACCGAGGGGGCAGGGGTTGAGCAGTTCTTC
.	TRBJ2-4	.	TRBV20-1	CSATSGDPQYF	TGCAGTGCTACGTCAGGGGATCCCCAGTACTTC
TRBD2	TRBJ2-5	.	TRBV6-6	CASSYSGLAAETQYF	TGTGCCAGCAGTTACTCGGGACTAGCGGCCGAGACCCAGTACTTC
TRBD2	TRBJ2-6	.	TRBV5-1	CASSPGTSGSGANVLTF	TGCGCCAGCAGCCCCGGGACTAGCGGTTCTGGGGCCAACGTCCTGACTTTC
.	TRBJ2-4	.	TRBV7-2	CASSLAGARNIQYF	TGTGCCAGCAGCTTAGCGGGAGCGCGAAACATTCAGTACTTC
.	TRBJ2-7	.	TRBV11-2	CASSRSPSTGEQYF	TGTGCCAGCAGCCGGTCGCCTAGTACAGGAGAGCAGTACTTC
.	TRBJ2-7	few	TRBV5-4	CASSREYEQYF	TGTGCCAGCAGCAGGGAGTACGAGCAGTACTTC
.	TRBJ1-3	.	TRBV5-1	CASSPSAESSGNTIYF	TGCGCCAGCAGCCCCTCTGCTGAGAGCTCTGGAAACACCATATATTTT
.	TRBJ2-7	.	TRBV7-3	CASSPTGTALEQYF	TGTGCCAGCAGCCCCACAGGGACCGCGCTCGAGCAGTACTTC
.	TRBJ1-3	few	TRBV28	CATAGGAAGNTIYF	TGTGCCACCGCCGGGGGGGCGGCTGGAAACACCATATATTTT
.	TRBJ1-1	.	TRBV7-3	CASSAGAGGTEAFF	TGTGCCAGCAGCGCCGGGGCGGGGGGCACTGAAGCTTTCTTT
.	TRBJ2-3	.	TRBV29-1	CSVEVPGTDTQYF	TGCAGCGTTGAAGTCCCCGGCACAGATACGCAGTATTTT
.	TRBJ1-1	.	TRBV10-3	CAISDAGVAEAFF	TGTGCCATCAGTGATGCGGGGGTGGCTGAAGCTTTCTTT
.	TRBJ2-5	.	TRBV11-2	CASSPGAETQYF	TGTGCCAGCAGCCCGGGGGCAGAGACCCAGTACTTC
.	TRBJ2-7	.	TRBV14	CASSQVSEQYF	TGTGCCAGCAGCCAAGTATCCGAGCAGTACTTC
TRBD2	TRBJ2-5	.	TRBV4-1	CASTNNGLGGETQYF	TGCGCCAGCACCAACAACGGGCTGGGGGGGGAGACCCAGTACTTC
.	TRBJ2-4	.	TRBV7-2	CASSTPGRNIQYF	TGTGCCAGCAGCACTCCCGGGAGAAACATTCAGTACTTC
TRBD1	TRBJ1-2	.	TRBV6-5	CASRGQGIPYGYTF	TGTGCCAGCAGGGGACAGGGGATCCCCTATGGCTACACCTTC